This T cell receptor beta chain derives from a study of blood T cell repertoires in COVID-19. Study at large: Italy, Spain and the United States were the sources of the convalescent and acute COVID-19 samples.

Germline V gives CDR1 LNHDA, CDR2 SQIVND (reference sequence). V lost 6 bases, J lost 0 bases, and 14 bases lay in between. The CDR3 spans 16 residues. Data came from immunoSEQ multiplex PCR; TCRdb stores just in-frame clones and leaves some out. The data show about 140,000 clones, approximately 86% seen once. The rearrangement joins TRBV19 to TRBJ2-2, with D possibly being TRBD2 (6 bases). The source of this sequence is a human donor in a cohort sampled during active COVID-19. Sequencing was carried out using peripheral blood. Here the CDR3 DNA reads TGTGCCAGTAGGGGGGTAGCGGCCGCGAACACCGGGGAGCTGTTTTTT. It is translated as CASRGVAAANTGELFF.